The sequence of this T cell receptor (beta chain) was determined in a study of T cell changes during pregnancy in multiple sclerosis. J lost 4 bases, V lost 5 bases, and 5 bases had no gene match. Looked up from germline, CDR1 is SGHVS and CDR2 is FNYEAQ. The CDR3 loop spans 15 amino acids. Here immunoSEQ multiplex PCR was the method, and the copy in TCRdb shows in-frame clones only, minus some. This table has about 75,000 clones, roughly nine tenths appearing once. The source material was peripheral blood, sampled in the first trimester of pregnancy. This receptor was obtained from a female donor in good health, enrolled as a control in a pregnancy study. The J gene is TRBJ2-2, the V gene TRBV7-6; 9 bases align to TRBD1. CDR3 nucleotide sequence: TGTGCCAGCAGCAAAACAGGGGGCACCACCGGGGAGCTGTTTTTT. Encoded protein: CASSKTGGTTGELFF.